This record looks at one T cell receptor (beta chain) sequence and its context. Its specific antigen is unknown. Base qualities were left out, and no much larger clone turns up one base away. The time point label on this specimen signifies: about 28 days (+/-7) after the second vaccine dose. Because spike-specific TCR depth and breadth did not differ between the two schedules, AZD1222 recipients who got a second dose at roughly 4 weeks were pooled with those who got a second dose at roughly 12 weeks. Vaccinee samples came from UK trials COV001 and COV002, including a single-blind randomized controlled phase 2/3 trial of AZD1222 (ChAdOx1 nCoV-19) in healthy adults. Trial participant PBMC samples were collected at day 0 and day 28 after the second dose for TCRbeta chain sequencing. Taken from the germline V gene, the CDR1 and CDR2 loops are MGHDK and SYGVNS. The CDR3, from cysteine to phenylalanine, totals 13 residues. Solely the CDR3 DNA is kept, with 39 bases framed from the first base. The junction carries 8 bases between V and J, which are trimmed by 2 bases and 4 bases respectively.

This sample was taken from a study of T cell responses to AZD1222 COVID-19 vaccine (dated by TCRdb to about 2021). Looking at the study overall: A total of around 240 trial participants underwent TCR sequencing, of whom roughly 210 received two doses of AZD1222 and roughly 25 received two doses of the MenACWY control vaccine. Trial participants were enrolled by age into subgroups of 18-55, 56-69 and 70-plus years, and roughly 150, 30 and 60 TCR-sequenced participants, respectively, were included in these subgroups.

The CDR3 regions of human TCRbeta chains were analyzed by immunosequencing. Processing in the source paper ran as follows. TCRs in the repertoires were matched against a reference library of SARS-CoV-2-specific TCRs that had been generated with the MIRA antigen-specificity platform. Breadth meant the fraction of unique TCRs that were SARS-CoV-2-associated, whereas depth meant the fraction of total T cells that were SARS-CoV-2-associated. Each spike-specific TCR was assigned to its reactive spike region and to a CD4 or CD8 class using the MIRA data. Log10-transformed breadth and depth values were compared by one-way ANOVA with Sidak's multiple comparisons tests. In TCRdb, the immuneACCESS table is reduced to in-frame sequences with V and J assigned. These tables do not hold every clone; where another copy was compared, an unresolved V gene accounts for under half, and the others remain unexplained. That table supplies the V and J calls and clone size; D and trimming were determined from the DNA. The sample table contains more than 75,000 clones; only one count was recorded for 90% of them. The ten largest clones take up about 5% of the sample.

Study-level results and caveats: Because no samples from the day 14 peak response were available, repertoires could be characterized only after the peak T cell response. Epitopes outside the regions mutated in the B.1.351 and B.1.1.7 variants were reportedly recognized by nearly half of the unique spike-specific TCRs. In the small 56-69-year group, the increase in depth fell short of significance, most likely because of low power. CD4 TCRs associated with the vaccine covered the entire spike protein, and the dominant responses were in regions 160-218 and 743-854. Conclusions about previously exposed vaccinees are limited because only six or seven AZD1222 recipients were SARS-CoV-2 seropositive at baseline. After two AZD1222 doses, both the breadth and the depth of spike-specific TCRs were significantly higher than at day 0 and than in MenACWY recipients. Most participants were white British and females outnumbered males, and the authors suggested that clonal diversity may have been underestimated.

The sequencing used peripheral blood, collected 28 days after the second AZD1222 dose. This clonotype was obtained from an adult who received the AZD1222 COVID-19 vaccine. The sequence joins TRBV25-1 to TRBJ2-5; confidence is insufficient to name the D gene. The DNA sequence follows: TGTGCCAGCAGTGAAGGGTTTGGAGAGACCCAGTACTTC. This gives the protein CASSEGFGETQYF. Where the CDR3 stops, the reference TRBV25-1 and TRBJ2-5 genes take over; the full variable domain is EADIYQTPRYLVIGTGKKITLECSQTMGHDKMYWYQQDPGMELHLIHYSYGVNSTEKGDLSSESTVSRIRTEHFPLTLESARPSHTSQYLCASSEGFGETQYFGPGTRLLVL.